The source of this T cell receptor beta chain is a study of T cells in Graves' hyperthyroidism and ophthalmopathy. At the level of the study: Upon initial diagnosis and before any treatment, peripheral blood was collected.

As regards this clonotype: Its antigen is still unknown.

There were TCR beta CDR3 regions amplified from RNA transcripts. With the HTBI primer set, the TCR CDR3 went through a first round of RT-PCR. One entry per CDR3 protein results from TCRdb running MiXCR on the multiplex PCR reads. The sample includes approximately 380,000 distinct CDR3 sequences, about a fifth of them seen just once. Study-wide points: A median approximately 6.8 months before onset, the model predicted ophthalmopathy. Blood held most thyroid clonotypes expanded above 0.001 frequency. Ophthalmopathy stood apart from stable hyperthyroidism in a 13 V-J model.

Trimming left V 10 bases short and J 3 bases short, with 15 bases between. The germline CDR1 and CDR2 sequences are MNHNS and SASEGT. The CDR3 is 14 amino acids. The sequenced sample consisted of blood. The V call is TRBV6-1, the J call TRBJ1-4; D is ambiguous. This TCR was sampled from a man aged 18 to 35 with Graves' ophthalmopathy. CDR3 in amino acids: CATRSWPPNEKLFF. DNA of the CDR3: TGTGCCACCCGGTCATGGCCCCCTAATGAAAAACTGTTTTTT.